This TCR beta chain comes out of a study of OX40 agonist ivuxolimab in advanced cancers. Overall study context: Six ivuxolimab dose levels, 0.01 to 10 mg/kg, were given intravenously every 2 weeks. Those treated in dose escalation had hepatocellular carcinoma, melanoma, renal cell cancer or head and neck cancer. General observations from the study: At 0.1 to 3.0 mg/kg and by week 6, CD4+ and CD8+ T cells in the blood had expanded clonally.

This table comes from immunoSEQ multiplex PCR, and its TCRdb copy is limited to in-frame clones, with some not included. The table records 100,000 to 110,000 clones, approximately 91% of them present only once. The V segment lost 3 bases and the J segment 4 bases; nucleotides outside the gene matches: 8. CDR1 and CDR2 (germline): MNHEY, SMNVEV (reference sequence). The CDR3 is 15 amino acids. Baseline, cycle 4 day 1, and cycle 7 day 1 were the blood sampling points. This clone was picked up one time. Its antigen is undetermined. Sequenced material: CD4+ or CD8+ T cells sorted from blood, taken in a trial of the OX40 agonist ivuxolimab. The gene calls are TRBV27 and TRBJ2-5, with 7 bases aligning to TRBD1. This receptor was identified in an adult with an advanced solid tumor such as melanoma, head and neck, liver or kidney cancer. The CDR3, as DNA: TGTGCCAGCAGTTTGACAGGGATTCTGGGAGAGACCCAGTACTTC. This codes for CASSLTGILGETQYF.